Sequencing of this T cell receptor beta chain was carried out in a study of blood T cell repertoires in COVID-19. Looking at the study overall: The cDNA or gDNA used as material had been derived from T cells, B-cell-depleted T cells, or PBMCs.

This clone was recorded only once. Repertoires were generated with immunoSEQ multiplex PCR, while TCRdb's copy carries only in-frame clones and drops some. The repertoire holds 350,000 to 400,000 clones, with 80% to 95% as singletons. Germline values: CDR1 SNHLY, CDR2 FYNNEI. The CDR3 is 14 amino acids. V lost 3 bases and J 1 base, leaving 9 bases between the germline ends. Sequences were obtained from PBMCs or T cells enriched from blood (not recorded which). This clonotype originated in a middle-aged woman who had been exposed to COVID-19. The chain is built from TRBV2 and TRBJ1-2; D might be TRBD1 (5 bases). The CDR3 DNA reads TGTGCCAGCAGTGATAGGGGATTTAACTATGGCTACACCTTC. Protein product: CASSDRGFNYGYTF.